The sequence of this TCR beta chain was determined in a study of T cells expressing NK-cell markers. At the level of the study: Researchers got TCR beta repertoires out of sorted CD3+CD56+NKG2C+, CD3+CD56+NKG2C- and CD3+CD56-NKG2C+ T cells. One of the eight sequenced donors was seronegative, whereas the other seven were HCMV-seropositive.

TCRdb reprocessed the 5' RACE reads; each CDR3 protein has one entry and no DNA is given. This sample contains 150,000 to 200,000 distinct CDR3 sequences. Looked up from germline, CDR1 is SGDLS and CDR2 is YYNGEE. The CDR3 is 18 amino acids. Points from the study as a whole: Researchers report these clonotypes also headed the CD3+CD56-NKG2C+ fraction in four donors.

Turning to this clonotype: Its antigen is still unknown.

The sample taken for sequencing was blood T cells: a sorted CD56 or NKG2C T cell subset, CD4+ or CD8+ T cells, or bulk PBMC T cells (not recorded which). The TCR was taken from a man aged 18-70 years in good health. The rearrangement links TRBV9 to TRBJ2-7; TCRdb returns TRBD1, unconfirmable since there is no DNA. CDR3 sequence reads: CASSVACGQGAICYEQYF.